The rows below give T cell receptor beta chains drawn from one sample of a study of blood T cell repertoires in COVID-19. Produced via immunoSEQ multiplex PCR; TCRdb's table is partial and in-frame only. The table has around 88,000 clones, 90% seen once. Sequencing input: peripheral blood. The receptors here all came from a man aged 55 to 70 with acute or convalescent COVID-19. CDR3s include the opening cysteine and the closing phenylalanine or tryptophan. D genes are given only for firm matches. Where a row states a size, it is once, few, many or the class of an expanded clone; other rows omit it.

V gene	J gene	D gene	clone size	CDR3 protein	CDR3 DNA
TRBV5-1	TRBJ2-7	TRBD2	.	CASSHGTSGSHEQYF	TGCGCCAGCAGCCACGGGACTAGCGGGAGTCATGAGCAGTACTTC
TRBV27	TRBJ2-1	.	.	CASRPNRESGNEQFF	TGTGCCAGCAGGCCAAACAGGGAATCGGGCAATGAGCAGTTCTTC
TRBV14	TRBJ1-2	.	.	CASSQDGTGNYGYTF	TGTGCCAGCAGCCAAGATGGAACAGGCAACTATGGCTACACCTTC
TRBV5-6	TRBJ2-1	TRBD2	.	CASTREGTEQFF	TGTGCCAGCACCCGGGAGGGTACTGAGCAGTTCTTC
TRBV28	TRBJ1-1	.	.	CASSLELGENTEAFF	TGTGCCAGCAGTTTAGAGTTAGGGGAGAACACTGAAGCTTTCTTT
TRBV4-2	TRBJ1-4	TRBD1	.	CASSQEPTGGSEKLFF	TGTGCCAGCAGCCAAGAACCCACAGGGGGAAGTGAAAAACTGTTTTTT
TRBV19	TRBJ2-3	TRBD2	.	CASSWGLAADTQYF	TGTGCCAGTAGTTGGGGACTAGCAGCAGATACGCAGTATTTT
TRBV28	TRBJ2-7	.	.	CASSGDTYEQYF	TGTGCCAGTTCGGGAGACACCTACGAGCAGTACTTC
TRBV7-3	TRBJ2-3	TRBD2	.	CASSQGTSGITDTQYF	TGTGCCAGCAGCCAAGGGACTAGCGGGATCACAGATACGCAGTATTTT
TRBV4-2	TRBJ2-4	TRBD1	few	CASSPRQGSGSENIQYF	TGTGCCAGCAGCCCGCGACAGGGATCGGGGTCGGAAAACATTCAGTACTTC
TRBV28	TRBJ2-5	.	.	CASSSGRRVGETQYF	TGTGCCAGCAGTTCGGGGAGGCGGGTCGGAGAGACCCAGTACTTC
TRBV6-5	TRBJ2-7	TRBD1	.	CASTRPGTAHYEQYF	TGTGCCAGCACAAGACCCGGGACAGCCCACTACGAGCAGTACTTC
TRBV30	TRBJ2-4	TRBD1	.	CAWSPWTGVAQYF	TGTGCCTGGAGCCCATGGACAGGGGTGGCCCAGTACTTC
TRBV5-1	TRBJ1-5	.	.	CASSPDSSNQPQHF	TGCGCCAGCAGCCCCGACAGCAGCAATCAGCCCCAGCATTTT
TRBV15	TRBJ2-7	TRBD1	.	CATSRDKGRGNF	TGTGCCACCAGCAGAGATAAAGGCAGGGGGAACTTC
TRBV14	TRBJ2-2	.	.	CASSQVVGSTGELFF	TGTGCCAGCAGCCAAGTTGTAGGGAGCACCGGGGAGCTGTTTTTT
TRBV27	TRBJ1-6	.	few	CASRTADRFSPLHF	TGTGCCAGCAGGACCGCCGACAGATTTTCACCCCTCCACTTT
TRBV27	TRBJ1-1	TRBD1	.	CASSTGQGRLYGNTEAFF	TGTGCCAGCAGTACCGGACAGGGAAGGTTGTACGGGAACACTGAAGCTTTCTTT
TRBV7-2	TRBJ2-5	.	.	CASSLSIGQETQYF	TGTGCCAGCAGCTTAAGCATTGGCCAAGAGACCCAGTACTTC
TRBV5-1	TRBJ1-2	.	.	CASSPSQGFGYTF	TGCGCCAGCAGCCCTTCCCAGGGGTTTGGCTACACCTTC
TRBV4-3	TRBJ1-4	TRBD1	.	CASSQDEGQANEKLFF	TGCGCCAGCAGCCAAGATGAGGGACAGGCTAATGAAAAACTGTTTTTT
TRBV4-1	TRBJ2-5	TRBD2	.	CASSQRGLAEETQYF	TGCGCCAGCAGCCAGCGGGGACTAGCGGAAGAGACCCAGTACTTC
TRBV2	TRBJ1-5	.	.	CASSATILSGNQPQHF	TGTGCCAGCAGTGCCACGATTTTATCGGGTAATCAGCCCCAGCATTTT
TRBV28	TRBJ1-5	TRBD1	.	CASCRDRGDQPQHF	TGTGCCAGTTGCCGGGACAGGGGTGATCAGCCCCAGCATTTT
TRBV7-2	TRBJ2-7	TRBD1	.	CASSSQEGQGGFYEQYF	TGTGCCAGCAGCTCACAAGAGGGACAGGGGGGGTTCTACGAGCAGTACTTC
TRBV4-1	TRBJ1-5	.	.	CASSQYGGSNQPQHF	TGCGCCAGCAGCCAATATGGGGGGAGCAATCAGCCCCAGCATTTT
TRBV5-1	TRBJ2-5	.	.	CASSFERGETQYF	TGCGCCAGCAGCTTTGAAAGGGGAGAGACCCAGTACTTC
TRBV9	TRBJ2-4	.	.	CASSVGARENIQYF	TGTGCCAGCAGCGTAGGGGCGAGGGAAAACATTCAGTACTTC
TRBV30	TRBJ2-7	TRBD2	.	CAWSERLAGVYEQYF	TGTGCCTGGAGTGAACGACTAGCGGGAGTCTACGAGCAGTACTTC
TRBV30	TRBJ1-1	TRBD1	once	CAWRGQGNTEAFF	TGTGCCTGGAGGGGACAGGGGAACACTGAAGCTTTCTTT
TRBV19	TRBJ2-3	TRBD2	.	CASSIRTSGELDTQYF	TGTGCCAGTAGTATCCGGACTAGCGGGGAGTTGGATACGCAGTATTTT
TRBV4-1	TRBJ2-7	.	.	CASSQGGRFPYEQYF	TGCGCCAGCAGCCAAGGGGGGCGGTTCCCCTACGAGCAGTACTTC
TRBV19	TRBJ2-1	.	.	CASSGDSYNEQFF	TGTGCCAGTAGCGGGGACTCCTACAATGAGCAGTTCTTC
TRBV12-3/TRBV12-4	TRBJ1-1	.	.	CASRSVSGAFF	TGTGCCAGCAGAAGCGTCTCTGGGGCTTTCTTT
TRBV9	TRBJ1-5	.	.	CASSVNNRGNQPQHF	TGTGCCAGCAGCGTTAACAACAGGGGCAATCAGCCCCAGCATTTT
TRBV6-2/TRBV6-3	TRBJ2-3	.	few	CASSYPRLGTDTQYF	TGTGCCAGCAGTTACCCCCGACTAGGCACAGATACGCAGTATTTT
TRBV4-1	TRBJ2-7	TRBD2	.	CASSQDASGFYEQYF	TGCGCCAGCAGCCAAGACGCTAGCGGCTTCTACGAGCAGTACTTC
TRBV2	TRBJ1-3	.	.	CASRGASGNTIYF	TGTGCCAGCAGGGGAGCCTCTGGAAACACCATATATTTT
TRBV4-2	TRBJ2-2	.	once	CASSQDRTPAAGELFF	TGTGCCAGCAGCCAAGATAGGACACCTGCGGCCGGGGAGCTGTTTTTT
TRBV7-2	TRBJ2-7	.	.	CASSQKGAEAYEQYF	TGTGCCAGCAGCCAGAAGGGAGCGGAGGCCTACGAGCAGTACTTC
TRBV3-1/TRBV3-2	TRBJ2-7	TRBD2	few	CASSQLAGGTYEQYF	TGTGCCAGCAGCCAATTAGCGGGAGGAACCTACGAGCAGTACTTC
TRBV7-2	TRBJ2-5	TRBD2	.	CASSSLAVQETQYF	TGTGCCAGCAGCTCCCTAGCGGTACAAGAGACCCAGTACTTC
TRBV5-1	TRBJ2-5	TRBD1	.	CASSLQGIDETQYF	TGCGCCAGCAGCTTACAGGGGATTGACGAGACCCAGTACTTC
TRBV12-3/TRBV12-4	TRBJ2-5	TRBD2	.	CASTLAGEETQYF	TGTGCCAGCACCCTAGCGGGCGAAGAGACCCAGTACTTC
TRBV19	TRBJ1-6	.	.	CASAPGPYNSPLHF	TGTGCCAGTGCCCCGGGTCCGTATAATTCACCCCTCCACTTT
TRBV29-1	TRBJ1-2	.	.	CSVEDRQLPGYTF	TGCAGCGTTGAAGATAGACAGCTCCCTGGCTACACCTTC
TRBV10-3	TRBJ2-5	TRBD1	.	CAISGTGTGGPQDVTQYF	TGTGCCATCAGTGGAACCGGGACAGGGGGGCCCCAAGATGTGACCCAGTACTTC
TRBV27	TRBJ1-1	.	once	CASLGVNTEAFF	TGTGCCAGCCTCGGGGTAAACACTGAAGCTTTCTTT
TRBV4-2	TRBJ2-3	.	.	CASSQAPGVASTDTQYF	TGTGCCAGCAGCCAAGCCCCGGGGGTAGCTAGCACAGATACGCAGTATTTT
TRBV2	TRBJ2-1	TRBD2	few	CASSEPPSGSHPYNEQFF	TGTGCCAGCAGTGAACCCCCTAGCGGGAGTCACCCCTACAATGAGCAGTTCTTC
TRBV5-6	TRBJ2-7	.	.	CASSLAYAGDEQYF	TGTGCCAGCAGCTTGGCGTACGCAGGGGACGAGCAGTACTTC
TRBV11-2	TRBJ2-1	TRBD2	.	CASSPRGSGTNNEQFF	TGTGCCAGCAGCCCTCGCGGTAGCGGGACAAACAATGAGCAGTTCTTC
TRBV25-1	TRBJ2-1	.	.	CASSLNRGGGLNEQFF	TGTGCCAGCAGCCTTAACAGGGGTGGGGGACTCAATGAGCAGTTCTTC
TRBV5-4	TRBJ2-7	.	.	CASSLVDEQYF	TGTGCCAGCAGCTTGGTCGACGAGCAGTACTTC
TRBV5-8	TRBJ2-1	TRBD2	few	CASSLALSGRSYNEQFF	TGTGCCAGCAGCTTGGCGCTTAGCGGGAGGTCCTACAATGAGCAGTTCTTC
TRBV28	TRBJ2-7	TRBD2	.	CASRNSGSKAYEQYF	TGTGCCAGCAGAAATAGCGGGAGCAAGGCCTACGAGCAGTACTTC
TRBV6-2/TRBV6-3	TRBJ2-2	TRBD2	.	CASSYSGPSGRSNTGELFF	TGTGCCAGCAGTTACTCAGGTCCTAGCGGGAGATCCAACACCGGGGAGCTGTTTTTT
TRBV2	TRBJ1-1	.	.	CASVSPGSNSEAFF	TGTGCCAGCGTTTCCCCAGGGTCGAATTCTGAAGCTTTCTTT